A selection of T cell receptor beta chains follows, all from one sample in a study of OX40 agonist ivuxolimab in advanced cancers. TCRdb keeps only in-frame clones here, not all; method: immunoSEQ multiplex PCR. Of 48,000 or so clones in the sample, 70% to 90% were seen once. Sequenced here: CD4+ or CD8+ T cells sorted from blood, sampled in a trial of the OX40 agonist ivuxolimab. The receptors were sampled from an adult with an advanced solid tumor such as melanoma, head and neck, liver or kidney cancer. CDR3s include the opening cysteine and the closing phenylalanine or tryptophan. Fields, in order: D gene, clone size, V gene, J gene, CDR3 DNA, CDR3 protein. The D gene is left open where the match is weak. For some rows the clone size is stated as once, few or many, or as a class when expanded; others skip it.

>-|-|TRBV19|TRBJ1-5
TGTGCCAGCCACAAACGTCCAGTCTTTCAGCATTTT
CASHKRPVFQHF
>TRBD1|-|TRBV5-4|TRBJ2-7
TGTGCCAGCAGCTTGGGGAGACAGGGGGCCTACGAGCAGTACTTC
CASSLGRQGAYEQYF
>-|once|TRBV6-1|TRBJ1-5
TGTGCCAGCAGTCCCCAAAGCAATCAGCCCCAGCATTTT
CASSPQSNQPQHF
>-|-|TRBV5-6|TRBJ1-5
TGTGCCAGCAGCTTGCGGAGAAGGAGCAATCAGCCCCAGCATTTT
CASSLRRRSNQPQHF
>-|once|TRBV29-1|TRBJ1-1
TGCAGCGGGGGTACGGGGTTGATGAACACTGAAGCTTTCTTT
CSGGTGLMNTEAFF
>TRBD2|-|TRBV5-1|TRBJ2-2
TGCGCCAGCAGCTTGGCGCCTAGCGGGAGCAGTGGGGAGCTGTTTTTT
CASSLAPSGSSGELFF
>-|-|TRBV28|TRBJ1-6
TGTGCCACCAGAAATAGGGCCGAGAATTCACCCCTCCACTTT
CATRNRAENSPLHF
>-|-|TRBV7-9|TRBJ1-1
TGTGCCAGCAGCTTAGGTCAGGGGATGACTGAAGCTTTCTTT
CASSLGQGMTEAFF
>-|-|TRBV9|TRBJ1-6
TGTGCCAGCAGCGTAGGAGGGAATTCACCCCTCCACTTT
CASSVGGNSPLHF
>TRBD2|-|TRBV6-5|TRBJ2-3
TGTGCCAGCAGTTACTCGGGCGGGAGCCTTACAGATACGCAGTATTTT
CASSYSGGSLTDTQYF
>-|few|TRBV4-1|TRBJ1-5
TGCGCCAGCAGCCAAGGGGGAGGGTATAGCAATCAGCCCCAGCATTTT
CASSQGGGYSNQPQHF
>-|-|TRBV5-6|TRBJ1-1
TGTGCCAGCAGCGCCGTGGGGGGGATTGAAGCTTTCTTT
CASSAVGGIEAFF
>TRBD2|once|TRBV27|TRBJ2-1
TGTGCCAGCAGTTTAGGGGGGGGCGGGAGGCGGAATGAGCAGTTCTTC
CASSLGGGGRRNEQFF
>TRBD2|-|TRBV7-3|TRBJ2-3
TGTGCCAGCAGTTACCGGGGGGAGGGAGATACGCAGTATTTT
CASSYRGEGDTQYF
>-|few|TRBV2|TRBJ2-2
TGTGCCAGCGCCCCCCAATCAACCGGGGAGCTGTTTTTT
CASAPQSTGELFF
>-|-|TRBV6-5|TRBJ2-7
TGTGCCAGCAGCCGCACAGGGTTCGACGAGCAGTACTTC
CASSRTGFDEQYF
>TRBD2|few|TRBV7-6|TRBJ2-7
TGTGCCAGCAGCCGCCTTCCTTTCGGGGGGGAGGACGAGCAGTACTTC
CASSRLPFGGEDEQYF
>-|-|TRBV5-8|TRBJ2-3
TGTGCCAGCAGCTTGGCCCAGGCCCAACTGGGGGGAGATACGCAGTATTTT
CASSLAQAQLGGDTQYF
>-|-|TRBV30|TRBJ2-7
TGTGCCTGGAGTGGATCAAGGCTAGCCTACGAGCAGTACTTC
CAWSGSRLAYEQYF
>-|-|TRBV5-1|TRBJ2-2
TGCGCCAGCAGCTTGGGACAGTTATCCGGGGAGCTGTTTTTT
CASSLGQLSGELFF
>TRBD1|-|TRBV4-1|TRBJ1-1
TGCGCCAGCAGCCAACCCCGGGACAGGGACACTGAAGCTTTCTTT
CASSQPRDRDTEAFF
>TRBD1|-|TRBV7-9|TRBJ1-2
TGTGCCAGCAGCACCGGGACAGGGGGCGCCGGGTATGGCTACACCTTC
CASSTGTGGAGYGYTF
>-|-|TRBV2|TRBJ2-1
TGTGCCAGCAGTCCTCTAGAGGCGGGTGAGCAGTTCTTC
CASSPLEAGEQFF